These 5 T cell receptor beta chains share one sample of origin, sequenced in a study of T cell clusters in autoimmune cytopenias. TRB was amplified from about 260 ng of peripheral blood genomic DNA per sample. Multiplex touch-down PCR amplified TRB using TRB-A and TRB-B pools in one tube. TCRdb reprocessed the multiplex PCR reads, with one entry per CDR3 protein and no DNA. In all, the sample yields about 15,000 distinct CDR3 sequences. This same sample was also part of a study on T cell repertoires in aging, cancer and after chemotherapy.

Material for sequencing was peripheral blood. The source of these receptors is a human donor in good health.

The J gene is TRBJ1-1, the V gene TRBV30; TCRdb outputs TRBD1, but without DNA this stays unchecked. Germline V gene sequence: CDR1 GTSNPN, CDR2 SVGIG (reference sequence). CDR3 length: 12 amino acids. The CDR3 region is CAWNRGHAEAFF.

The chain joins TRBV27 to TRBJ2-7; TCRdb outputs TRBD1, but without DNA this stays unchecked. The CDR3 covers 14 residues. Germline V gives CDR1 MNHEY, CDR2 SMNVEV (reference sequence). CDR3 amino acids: CASSFRGLGYEQYF.

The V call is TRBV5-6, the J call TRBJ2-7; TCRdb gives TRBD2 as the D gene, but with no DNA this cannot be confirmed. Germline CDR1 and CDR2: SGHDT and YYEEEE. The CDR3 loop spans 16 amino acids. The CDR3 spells CASSLGLAGGSYEQYF.

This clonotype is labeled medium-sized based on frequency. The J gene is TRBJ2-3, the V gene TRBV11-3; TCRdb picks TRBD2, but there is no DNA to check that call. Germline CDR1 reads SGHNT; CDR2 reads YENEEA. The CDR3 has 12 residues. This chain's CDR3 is CASSSTSGLQYF.

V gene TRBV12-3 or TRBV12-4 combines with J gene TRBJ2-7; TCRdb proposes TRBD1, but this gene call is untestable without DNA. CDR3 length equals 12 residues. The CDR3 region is CASSPDSYEQYF.